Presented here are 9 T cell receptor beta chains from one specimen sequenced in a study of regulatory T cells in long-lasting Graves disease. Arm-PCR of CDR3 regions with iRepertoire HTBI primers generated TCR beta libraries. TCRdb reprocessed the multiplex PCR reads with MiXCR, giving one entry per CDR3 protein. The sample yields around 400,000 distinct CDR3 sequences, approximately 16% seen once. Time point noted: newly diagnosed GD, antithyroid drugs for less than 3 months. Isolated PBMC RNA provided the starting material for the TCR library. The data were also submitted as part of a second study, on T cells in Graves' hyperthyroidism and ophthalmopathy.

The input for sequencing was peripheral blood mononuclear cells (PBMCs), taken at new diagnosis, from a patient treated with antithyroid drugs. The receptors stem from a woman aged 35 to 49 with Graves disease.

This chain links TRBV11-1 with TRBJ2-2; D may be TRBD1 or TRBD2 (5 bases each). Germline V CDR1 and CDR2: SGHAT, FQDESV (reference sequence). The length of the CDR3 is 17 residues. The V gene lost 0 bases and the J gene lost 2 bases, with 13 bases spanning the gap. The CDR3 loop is CASSLALDGTNTGELFF. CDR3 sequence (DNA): TGTGCCAGCAGCTTAGCGCTGGACGGGACCAACACCGGGGAGCTGTTTTTT.

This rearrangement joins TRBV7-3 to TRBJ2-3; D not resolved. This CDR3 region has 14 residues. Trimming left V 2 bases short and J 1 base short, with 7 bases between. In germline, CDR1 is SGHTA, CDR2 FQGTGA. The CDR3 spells CASSLRGRTDTQYF. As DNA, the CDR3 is TGTGCCAGCAGCTTACGAGGACGCACAGATACGCAGTATTTT.

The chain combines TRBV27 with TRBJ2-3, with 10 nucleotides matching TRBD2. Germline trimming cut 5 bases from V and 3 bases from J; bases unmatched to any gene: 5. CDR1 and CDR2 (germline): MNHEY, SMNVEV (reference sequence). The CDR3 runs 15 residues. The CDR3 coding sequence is TGTGCCAGCAGTAAAGGGGGACTAGCGACAGATACGCAGTATTTT. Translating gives CASSKGGLATDTQYF.

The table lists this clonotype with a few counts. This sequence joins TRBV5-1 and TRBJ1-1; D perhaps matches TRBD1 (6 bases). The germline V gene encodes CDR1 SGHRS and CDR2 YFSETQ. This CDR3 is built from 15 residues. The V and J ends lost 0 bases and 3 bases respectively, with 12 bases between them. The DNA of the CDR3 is TGCGCCAGCAGCTTGGGGCCCGCAGGGGACACTGAAGCTTTCTTT. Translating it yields CASSLGPAGDTEAFF.

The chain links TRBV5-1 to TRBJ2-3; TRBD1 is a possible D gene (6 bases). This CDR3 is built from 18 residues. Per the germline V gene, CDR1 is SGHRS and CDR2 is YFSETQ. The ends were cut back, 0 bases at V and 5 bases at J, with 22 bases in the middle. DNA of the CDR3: TGCGCCAGCAGCTTGGGTCCTTCGGGCAGGGGTGTAGGAGATACGCAGTATTTT. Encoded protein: CASSLGPSGRGVGDTQYF.

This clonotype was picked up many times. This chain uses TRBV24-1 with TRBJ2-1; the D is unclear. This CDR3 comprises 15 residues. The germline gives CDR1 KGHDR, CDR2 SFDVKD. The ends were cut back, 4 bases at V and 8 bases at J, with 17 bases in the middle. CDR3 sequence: CATSDPSGVGDEQFF. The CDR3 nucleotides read TGTGCCACCAGTGACCCAAGTGGAGTGGGCGATGAGCAGTTCTTC.

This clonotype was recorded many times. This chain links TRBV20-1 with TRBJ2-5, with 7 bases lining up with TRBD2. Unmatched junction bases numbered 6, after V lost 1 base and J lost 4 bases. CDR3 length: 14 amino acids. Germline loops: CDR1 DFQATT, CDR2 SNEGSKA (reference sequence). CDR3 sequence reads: CSARAGGSPETQYF. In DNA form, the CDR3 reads TGCAGTGCTAGAGCCGGCGGGAGTCCAGAGACCCAGTACTTC.

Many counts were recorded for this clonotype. CDR3 coding DNA: TGTGCCAGCAGTTACACAGGACAGAATGAGCAGTTCTTC. Residues: CASSYTGQNEQFF. The chain uses TRBV6-2 or TRBV6-3 and TRBJ2-1, with D possibly matching TRBD1 (6 bases). Trimming pared 2 bases from V and 7 bases from J, leaving 9 bases between. The CDR3 runs to 13 residues. Germline-derived CDR1 and CDR2 are MNHEY and SVGEGT.

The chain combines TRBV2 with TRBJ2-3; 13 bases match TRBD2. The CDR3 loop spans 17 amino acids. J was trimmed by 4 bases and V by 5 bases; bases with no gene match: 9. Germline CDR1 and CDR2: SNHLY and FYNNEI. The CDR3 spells CASSPGLAGDNADTQYF. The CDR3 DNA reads TGTGCCAGCAGTCCCGGACTAGCGGGAGATAACGCAGATACGCAGTATTTT.